A selection of T cell receptor beta chains follows, all from one sample in a study of glioma-infiltrating T cells after dendritic cell vaccination. The repertoire was sequenced with immunoSEQ multiplex PCR; TCRdb's copy has only in-frame clones and lacks some. Of 20,000 or so clones in the sample, around 92% were seen once. The sequences come from blood, collected after dendritic cell vaccination. The source is a human donor with glioblastoma. Each CDR3 is given with its conserved first and last residue. Each record gives: CDR3 DNA, CDR3 protein, CDR3 length, J gene, clone size, D gene, V gene. The D gene is left open where the match is weak. Rows may omit the clone size; those that give it use once, few, many or a size class.

CDR3 DNA: TGCGCCAGCAGAGTCGCCGGGACAGGGATGAATGAGCAGTTCTTC
CDR3 protein: CASRVAGTGMNEQFF
CDR3 length: 15
J gene: TRBJ2-1
clone size: once
D gene: TRBD1
V gene: TRBV5-1

CDR3 DNA: TGTGCCAGCAGCTTGGGTGCAGGGGCCAAAAACATTCAGTACTTC
CDR3 protein: CASSLGAGAKNIQYF
CDR3 length: 15
J gene: TRBJ2-4
clone size: -
D gene: -
V gene: TRBV5-4

CDR3 DNA: TGTGCCAGCAGGATTGCAGGGAACGGGAACACTGAAGCTTTCTTT
CDR3 protein: CASRIAGNGNTEAFF
CDR3 length: 15
J gene: TRBJ1-1
clone size: -
D gene: -
V gene: TRBV28

CDR3 DNA: TGTGCCAGCAGCCAGGACATAGATCAGCCCCAGCATTTT
CDR3 protein: CASSQDIDQPQHF
CDR3 length: 13
J gene: TRBJ1-5
clone size: -
D gene: -
V gene: TRBV5-4

CDR3 DNA: TGTGCCAGCAGCTTAACAGGGGGTCAGCCCCAGCATTTT
CDR3 protein: CASSLTGGQPQHF
CDR3 length: 13
J gene: TRBJ1-5
clone size: -
D gene: TRBD1
V gene: TRBV11-2

CDR3 DNA: TGTGCCAGCAGCTTGGAGCCCGGGACTAGCGGGGGGGACCGGGAGCAGTTCTTC
CDR3 protein: CASSLEPGTSGGDREQFF
CDR3 length: 18
J gene: TRBJ2-1
clone size: -
D gene: TRBD2
V gene: TRBV5-4

CDR3 DNA: TGTGCCAGCAGCCCTTCGGAGCGCACCGGGGAGCTGTTTTTT
CDR3 protein: CASSPSERTGELFF
CDR3 length: 14
J gene: TRBJ2-2
clone size: -
D gene: -
V gene: TRBV11-1

CDR3 DNA: TGTGCCAGTAGTACCTCAGGGACTAGCGGGGGGTCGGCGAAGACCCAGTACTTC
CDR3 protein: CASSTSGTSGGSAKTQYF
CDR3 length: 18
J gene: TRBJ2-5
clone size: -
D gene: TRBD2
V gene: TRBV19

CDR3 DNA: TGTGCCAGTAGCAGCGGACTAGCGGGGGGGCGCTCGGACGGGGATGAGCAGTTCTTC
CDR3 protein: CASSSGLAGGRSDGDEQFF
CDR3 length: 19
J gene: TRBJ2-1
clone size: -
D gene: TRBD2
V gene: TRBV19

CDR3 DNA: TGCAGTCCGGGGGGTGATTATGGCTACACCTTC
CDR3 protein: CSPGGDYGYTF
CDR3 length: 11
J gene: TRBJ1-2
clone size: -
D gene: -
V gene: TRBV20-1